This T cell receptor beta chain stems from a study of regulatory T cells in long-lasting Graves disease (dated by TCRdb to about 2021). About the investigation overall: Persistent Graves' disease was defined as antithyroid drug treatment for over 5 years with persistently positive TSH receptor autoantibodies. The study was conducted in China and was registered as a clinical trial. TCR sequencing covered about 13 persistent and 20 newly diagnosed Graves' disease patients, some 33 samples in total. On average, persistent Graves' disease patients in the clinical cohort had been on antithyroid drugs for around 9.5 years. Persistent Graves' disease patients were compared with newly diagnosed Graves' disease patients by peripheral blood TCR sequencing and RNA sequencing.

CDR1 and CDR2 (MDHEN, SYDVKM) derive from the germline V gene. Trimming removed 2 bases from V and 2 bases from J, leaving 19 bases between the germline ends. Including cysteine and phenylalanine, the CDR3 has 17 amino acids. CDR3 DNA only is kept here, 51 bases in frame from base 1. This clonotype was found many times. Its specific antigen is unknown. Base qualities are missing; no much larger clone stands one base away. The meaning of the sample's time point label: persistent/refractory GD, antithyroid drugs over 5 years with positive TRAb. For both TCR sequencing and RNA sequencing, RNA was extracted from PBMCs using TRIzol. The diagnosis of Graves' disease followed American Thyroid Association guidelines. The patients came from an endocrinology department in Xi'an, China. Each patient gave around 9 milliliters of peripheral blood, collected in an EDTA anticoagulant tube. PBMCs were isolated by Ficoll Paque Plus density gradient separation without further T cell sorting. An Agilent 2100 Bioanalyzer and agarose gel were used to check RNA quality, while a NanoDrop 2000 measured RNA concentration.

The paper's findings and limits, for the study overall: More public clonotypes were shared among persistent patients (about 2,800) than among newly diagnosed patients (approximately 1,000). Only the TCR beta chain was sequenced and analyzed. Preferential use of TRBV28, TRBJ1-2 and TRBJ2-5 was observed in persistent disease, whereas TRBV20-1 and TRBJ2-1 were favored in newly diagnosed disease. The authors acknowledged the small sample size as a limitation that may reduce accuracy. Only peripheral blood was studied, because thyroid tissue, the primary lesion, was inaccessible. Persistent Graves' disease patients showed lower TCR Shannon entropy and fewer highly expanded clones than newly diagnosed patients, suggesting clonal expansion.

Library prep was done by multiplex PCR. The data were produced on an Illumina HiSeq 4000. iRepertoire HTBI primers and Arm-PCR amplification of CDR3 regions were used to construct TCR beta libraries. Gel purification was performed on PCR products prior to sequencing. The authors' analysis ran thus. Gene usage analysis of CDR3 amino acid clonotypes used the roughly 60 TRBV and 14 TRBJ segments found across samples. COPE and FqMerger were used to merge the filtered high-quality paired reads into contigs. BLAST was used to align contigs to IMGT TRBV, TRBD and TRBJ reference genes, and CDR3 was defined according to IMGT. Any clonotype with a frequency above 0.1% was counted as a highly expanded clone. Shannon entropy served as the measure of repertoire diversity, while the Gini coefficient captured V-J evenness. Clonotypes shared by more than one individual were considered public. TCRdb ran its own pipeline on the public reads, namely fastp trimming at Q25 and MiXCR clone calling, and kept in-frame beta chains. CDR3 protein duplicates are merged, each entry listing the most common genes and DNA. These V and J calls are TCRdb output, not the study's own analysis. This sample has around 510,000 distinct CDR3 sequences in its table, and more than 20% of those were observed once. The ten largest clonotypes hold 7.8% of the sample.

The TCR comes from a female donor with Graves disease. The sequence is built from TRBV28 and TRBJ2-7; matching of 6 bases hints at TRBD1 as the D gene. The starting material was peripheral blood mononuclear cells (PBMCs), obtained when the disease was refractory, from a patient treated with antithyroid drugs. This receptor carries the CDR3 CASSLRPTGTFAYEQYF. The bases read TGTGCCAGCAGTTTACGACCAACCGGGACATTTGCCTACGAGCAGTACTTC.